This is a list of T cell receptor beta chains from one sample in a study of control samples from healthy donors and cancer patients. Libraries were prepared by immunoSEQ multiplex PCR; TCRdb keeps only in-frame clonotypes and omits some of them. The sample lists roughly 95,000 clones, about nine tenths occurring once. The sequencing sample was made of blood. These receptors were taken from a woman aged 25 to 45 in good health. Each CDR3 is given with its conserved first and last residue. Each record gives: J gene, clone size, D gene, V gene, CDR3 protein, CDR3 DNA. A D gene is named only where the DNA matches it firmly. Expanded clones are given a class, and other clones once, few, many or no size at all.

TRBJ1-5,NA,TRBD1,TRBV2,CASSVVGGTASNQPQHF,TGTGCCAGCAGTGTCGTCGGGGGGACAGCTAGCAATCAGCCCCAGCATTTT
TRBJ1-6,NA,NA,TRBV28,CASNQGSSYNSPLHF,TGTGCCAGCAATCAAGGTAGCTCCTATAATTCACCCCTCCACTTT
TRBJ2-7,NA,TRBD1,TRBV6-5,CASTPGTGGSYEQYF,TGTGCCAGCACCCCCGGGACAGGGGGGTCCTACGAGCAGTACTTC
TRBJ2-2,NA,TRBD1,TRBV7-7,CASSGGTGGSGELFF,TGTGCCAGCAGCGGAGGGACAGGGGGTTCCGGGGAGCTGTTTTTT
TRBJ2-3,NA,TRBD2,TRBV9,CASSDPFLAGGGTDTQYF,TGTGCCAGCAGCGACCCCTTCCTAGCGGGGGGCGGCACAGATACGCAGTATTTT
TRBJ1-2,NA,TRBD1,TRBV10-3,CAITMGQGANYGYTF,TGTGCCATCACTATGGGACAGGGGGCTAACTATGGCTACACCTTC
TRBJ1-2,NA,NA,TRBV20-1,CSATLGHGYTF,TGCAGTGCTACCCTCGGTCATGGCTACACCTTC
TRBJ1-4,NA,TRBD1,TRBV5-1,CASTGQGMGANEKLFF,TGCGCCAGCACCGGACAGGGGATGGGGGCTAATGAAAAACTGTTTTTT
TRBJ2-7,NA,TRBD2,TRBV4-1,CASSQGPASGRGYEQYF,TGCGCCAGCAGCCAAGGCCCGGCTAGCGGGAGAGGCTACGAGCAGTACTTC
TRBJ2-7,NA,TRBD1,TRBV19,CASSMTGGSYEQYF,TGTGCCAGTAGTATGACAGGGGGCTCCTACGAGCAGTACTTC
TRBJ2-7,once,NA,TRBV5-1,CASSLRIQAGAYEQYF,TGCGCCAGCAGCTTGAGAATACAGGCTGGAGCCTACGAGCAGTACTTC
TRBJ2-1,NA,TRBD2,TRBV3-1/TRBV3-2,CASSGLAGSNEQFF,TGTGCCAGCAGCGGCCTAGCGGGAAGCAATGAGCAGTTCTTC
TRBJ2-7,NA,NA,TRBV11-2,CASSIMRGITYEQYF,TGTGCCAGCAGCATAATGCGGGGAATTACCTACGAGCAGTACTTC
TRBJ2-6,NA,NA,TRBV5-6,CASSRPHPGANVLTF,TGTGCCAGCAGCCGACCCCATCCCGGGGCCAACGTCCTGACTTTC
TRBJ2-1,NA,NA,TRBV5-1,CASHITGTNEQFF,TGCGCCAGTCATATTACAGGGACCAATGAGCAGTTCTTC
TRBJ1-2,NA,NA,TRBV5-1,CASSLDNREGYTF,TGCGCCAGCAGCTTGGACAACAGGGAAGGCTACACCTTC
TRBJ1-4,NA,NA,TRBV2,CASSVSGLNEKLFF,TGTGCCAGCAGTGTCTCGGGACTTAATGAAAAACTGTTTTTT
TRBJ1-1,NA,TRBD1,TRBV5-1,CASSLAPEQGAQTEAFF,TGCGCCAGCAGCTTGGCGCCCGAACAGGGGGCGCAAACTGAAGCTTTCTTT
TRBJ1-5,NA,NA,TRBV5-5,CASSFGDSHLGQPQHF,TGTGCCAGCAGCTTCGGGGACTCCCATCTAGGTCAGCCCCAGCATTTT
TRBJ2-7,NA,NA,TRBV5-6,CASSLNQVLSYEQYF,TGTGCCAGCAGCTTGAATCAGGTACTCTCCTACGAGCAGTACTTC
TRBJ1-5,NA,NA,TRBV19,CASSIESTLYSNQPQHF,TGTGCCAGTAGTATAGAAAGCACACTTTATAGCAATCAGCCCCAGCATTTT
TRBJ1-5,NA,NA,TRBV4-1,CASSHQGRDSNQPQHF,TGCGCCAGCAGCCATCAGGGACGGGATAGCAATCAGCCCCAGCATTTT
TRBJ2-3,NA,TRBD2,TRBV27,CASGQLAPDTQYF,TGTGCCAGCGGCCAACTAGCGCCAGATACGCAGTATTTT
TRBJ1-5,NA,NA,TRBV6-5,CASAGEGYSNQPQHF,TGTGCCAGCGCAGGGGAGGGGTATAGCAATCAGCCCCAGCATTTT
TRBJ2-7,NA,NA,TRBV6-2/TRBV6-3,CASSYGISSYEQYF,TGTGCCAGCAGTTACGGGATATCGTCATACGAGCAGTACTTC
TRBJ1-1,NA,TRBD1,TRBV4-1,CASSQDFWADRGGTEAFF,TGCGCCAGCAGCCAAGATTTTTGGGCGGACAGGGGGGGGACTGAAGCTTTCTTT
TRBJ1-5,few,NA,TRBV19,CAAGGVGGRGNQPQHF,TGTGCCGCTGGGGGAGTGGGGGGCAGGGGCAATCAGCCCCAGCATTTT
TRBJ1-5,NA,NA,TRBV7-6,CASSPSGQPQHF,TGTGCCAGCAGCCCCTCGGGGCAGCCCCAGCATTTT
TRBJ1-1,NA,NA,TRBV23-1,CASSQSEAGAGEAFF,TGCGCCAGCAGTCAATCCGAAGCAGGGGCTGGAGAAGCTTTCTTT
TRBJ2-2,NA,TRBD2,TRBV5-4,CASSLRLAGSTGELFF,TGTGCCAGCAGCTTGAGACTAGCGGGGTCCACCGGGGAGCTGTTTTTT
TRBJ1-4,NA,NA,TRBV5-1,CASRSPDRANEKLFF,TGCGCCAGCAGATCGCCGGACAGAGCTAATGAAAAACTGTTTTTT
TRBJ1-2,NA,TRBD1,TRBV9,CASSTDRDLFNYGYTF,TGTGCCAGCAGCACCGACAGGGATCTTTTCAACTATGGCTACACCTTC
TRBJ1-4,NA,NA,TRBV9,CASSPDLLRGTNEKLFF,TGTGCCAGCAGCCCAGATCTACTCAGGGGTACTAATGAAAAACTGTTTTTT
TRBJ2-2,NA,NA,TRBV14,CASSQQYTGELFF,TGTGCCAGCAGCCAACAGTACACCGGGGAGCTGTTTTTT
TRBJ1-1,NA,NA,TRBV18,CASSLLQGNTEAFF,TGTGCCAGCTCATTACTCCAGGGAAACACTGAAGCTTTCTTT
TRBJ2-7,NA,NA,TRBV10-3,CASRRTTLSYEQYF,TGTGCCAGCAGGAGGACCACTCTCTCCTACGAGCAGTACTTC
TRBJ2-3,NA,NA,TRBV28,CASRQQGLSGGDTQYF,TGTGCCAGCAGACAACAGGGACTCTCTGGGGGAGATACGCAGTATTTT
TRBJ1-1,NA,NA,TRBV11-2,CASSQQWATEAFF,TGTGCCAGCAGCCAACAATGGGCCACTGAAGCTTTCTTT
TRBJ1-1,few,NA,TRBV5-4,CASSPAGRGTEAFF,TGTGCCAGCAGCCCAGCGGGGAGGGGTACTGAAGCTTTCTTT